This T cell receptor beta chain was sequenced in a study of CD8+ T cells in alopecia areata. The overall study: Scalp area affected, as a percentage, set the severity score of treated patients. General study findings and limits: The study found higher clonality in lesional than normal scalp, especially in alopecia totalis/universalis. Sequencing of scalp samples also captures resident alphabeta T cells of normal skin.

Extraction of RNA preceded its reverse transcription into cDNA, which served as the sequencing template. TCRdb's copy holds only in-frame clones and misses some; the assay was immunoSEQ multiplex PCR. The table lists nearly 95,000 clones, just over 70% of them singletons. This clone was observed once. Its cognate antigen is unknown. Sample treatment: oral pan-JAK inhibitor, 5-10 mg twice daily. Collection of lesional scalp punch biopsies and peripheral blood was performed in alopecia areata patients. The CDR3 loop spans 13 amino acids. The germline V gene has CDR1 SNHLY and CDR2 FYNNEI. The V end was cut by 2 bases, the J end by 10 bases, with 12 bases between.

The TCR was taken from a human donor with alopecia areata. The chain employs TRBV2 and TRBJ2-1, with D unresolved. Sequenced here: CD8+ T cells sorted from blood, sampled at week 44, from a patient treated with tofacitinib. CDR3 sequence: CASSERTVGEQFF. In DNA form, the CDR3 reads TGTGCCAGCAGTGAACGGACGGTGGGCGAGCAGTTCTTC.